These 18 T cell receptor beta chains originate from one sample sequenced in a study of radiotherapy plus CTLA-4 blockade in lung cancer. Measured with immunoSEQ multiplex PCR; TCRdb has only the in-frame clones, and not every one. The sample shows about 72,000 clones, about four fifths of them seen only once. The sample in question was peripheral blood, obtained from a patient treated with radiotherapy plus ipilimumab. These receptors originate from a human donor with non-small cell lung cancer who had a partial response to radiotherapy plus ipilimumab.

The chain carries TRBV30 and TRBJ2-2; the match to TRBD1 covers 7 bases. Looked up from germline, CDR1 is GTSNPN and CDR2 is SVGIG (reference sequence). Germline trimming cut 3 bases from V and 1 base from J; bases unmatched to any gene: 5. CDR3 length: 15 amino acids. The chain's CDR3 is CAWRSGQLNTGELFF. The CDR3 DNA is TGTGCCTGGAGGTCGGGACAGCTGAACACCGGGGAGCTGTTTTTT.

This chain uses TRBV6-6 with TRBJ1-5; D is unresolved. Germline V gene lookup returns CDR1 MNHNY and CDR2 SVGAGI (reference sequence). The V end lost 3 bases, the J end lost 5 bases, and 8 bases lay between the germline ends. This CDR3 is 13 amino acids long. The DNA of the CDR3 is TGTGCCAGCAGTTATAGTCAGGATCAGCCCCAGCATTTT. It specifies CASSYSQDQPQHF.

The chain is built from TRBV7-2 and TRBJ2-2; a possible D gene is TRBD2 (6 bases). The CDR3 consists of 14 residues. CDR1 and CDR2 from the germline V gene are SGHTA and FQGNSA. Trimming shortened V by 3 bases and J by 2 bases, and 7 bases separated the two germline ends. CDR3 residues: CASSLAGNTGELFF. The CDR3 bases are TGTGCCAGCAGCTTGGCGGGAAACACCGGGGAGCTGTTTTTT.

Concerning this clone itself: Its ends do not fully match the called genes, so a read error is possible. The rearrangement uses TRBV15 and TRBJ1-1; 7 nucleotides align to TRBD1. The CDR3 runs 14 residues. The germline gives CDR1 LNHNV, CDR2 YYDKDF (reference sequence). The CDR3 region is CATSKPGQNAEAFF. CDR3 DNA: TGTGCCACCAGCAAACCGGGACAGAACGCTGAAGCTTTCTTT.

V and J are TRBV11-2 and TRBJ2-7; perhaps TRBD2 as D (6 bases). The CDR3 is 16 residues long. The germline CDR1 and CDR2 sequences are SGHAT and FQNNGV. V was pared by 3 bases and J by 6 bases, with 21 bases between. CDR3 DNA sequence: TGTGCCAGCAGCTTGGGCGTCGGGGGAACTCGAGTCGAGCAGTACTTC. Amino acid sequence: CASSLGVGGTRVEQYF.

The count of this clone is one. The gene calls are TRBV30 and TRBJ1-2, with 7 bases identical to TRBD1. CDR3 length: 14 residues. Germline values: CDR1 GTSNPN, CDR2 SVGIG (reference sequence). CDR3: CALRGTDTPYANTF. The CDR3 region has the DNA TGTGCTCTTAGAGGGACAGATACACCCTATGCGAACACCTTC.

This clone was counted only a few times. The chain joins TRBV7-2 to TRBJ2-5; 8 positions match TRBD2. Germline lookup yields CDR1 SGHTA and CDR2 FQGNSA. This CDR3 spans 16 amino acids. With V trimmed by 4 bases and J by 2 bases, 9 bases remained unmatched. The CDR3 loop reads CASSYGASGLQETQYF. CDR3 in DNA: TGTGCCAGCAGCTATGGGGCTAGCGGGTTGCAAGAGACCCAGTACTTC. Looking up the rest from reference TRBV7-2 and TRBJ2-5 gives the full variable domain: GAGVSQSPSNKVTEKGKDVELRCDPISGHTALYWYRQSLGQGLEFLIYFQGNSAPDKSGLPSDRFSAERTGGSVSTLTIQRTQQEDSAVYLCASSYGASGLQETQYFGPGTRLLVL.

The CDR3 here is CASSPPGTSGNTGELFF. The CDR3 nucleotides are TGTGCCAGCTCACCTCCCGGGACTAGCGGGAACACCGGGGAGCTGTTTTTT. The rearrangement uses TRBV18 and TRBJ2-2; TRBD2 agrees at 11 bases. J lost 1 base, V lost 3 bases, and 4 bases had no gene match. Germline V gives CDR1 KGHSH, CDR2 LQKENI. The CDR3 length is 17 residues. Based on the CDR3 plus reference TRBV18 and TRBJ2-2, the full variable domain is NAGVMQNPRHLVRRRGQEARLRCSPMKGHSHVYWYRQLPEEGLKFMVYLQKENIIDESGMPKERFSAEFPKEGPSILRIQQVVRGDSAAYFCASSPPGTSGNTGELFFGEGSRLTVL.

The V call is TRBV6-1, the J call TRBJ2-3; 7 bases are shared with TRBD1. V shed 2 bases, J shed 2 bases, and the junction held 7 bases outside the gene matches. Per germline, CDR1 MNHNS and CDR2 SASEGT. This CDR3 has 16 amino acids. The CDR3: CASSERRDSYTDTQYF. The CDR3 bases are TGTGCCAGCAGTGAAAGAAGGGACAGCTACACAGATACGCAGTATTTT.

The chain uses TRBV6-5 and TRBJ2-4; TRBD1 is a possible D gene (6 bases). The CDR3 has 16 amino acids. Trimming pared 2 bases from V and 6 bases from J, leaving 17 bases between. Germline V gene sequence: CDR1 MNHEY, CDR2 SVGAGI. The CDR3 loop reads CASSYARGPPGNIQYF. In nucleotides, the CDR3 is TGTGCCAGCAGTTACGCCAGGGGTCCCCCAGGAAACATTCAGTACTTC.

This rearrangement joins TRBV25-1 to TRBJ2-7, with D tentatively TRBD2 (6 bases). The CDR3 is 13 amino acids. The V end lost 4 bases, the J end lost 1 base, and 8 bases lay between the germline ends. Germline-derived CDR1 and CDR2 are MGHDK and SYGVNS. The CDR3 is CASSVSGSYEQYF. The DNA of the CDR3 is TGTGCCAGCAGTGTTAGCGGATCCTACGAGCAGTACTTC.

CDR3 in amino acids: CASSRGTEGELFF. The CDR3 DNA follows: TGTGCCAGCAGCCGCGGGACAGAAGGGGAGCTGTTTTTT. This rearrangement joins TRBV14 to TRBJ2-2, with D maybe TRBD1 (7 bases). CDR3 length: 13 residues. Germline V gene data show CDR1 as SGHDN and CDR2 as FVKESK. The V end lost 4 bases, the J end lost 8 bases, and 11 bases lay between the germline ends.

The chain couples TRBV28 to TRBJ2-6; possibly TRBD1 for D (6 bases). The CDR3 runs to 15 residues. V lost 4 bases and J lost 4, with 11 bases in between. CDR1 MDHEN and CDR2 SYDVKM come from the germline V gene. In nucleotides, the CDR3 is TGTGCCAGCAGTTCAACAGGGCTCGGGGCCAACGTCCTGACTTTC. Its protein is CASSSTGLGANVLTF.

V usage is TRBV5-1 and J usage is TRBJ2-2; TRBD2 aligns across 7 bases. Germline CDR1 is SGHRS and CDR2 is YFSETQ. The CDR3 spans 14 residues. The J segment lost 0 bases and the V segment lost 4 bases, leaving 0 bases of the junction unmatched. This chain's CDR3 is CASSGTTNTGELFF. The CDR3 nucleotides read TGCGCCAGCAGCGGGACTACGAACACCGGGGAGCTGTTTTTT.

This chain joins TRBV6-5 and TRBJ2-7, with D possibly TRBD2 on 6 matching bases. Germline V CDR1 and CDR2: MNHEY, SVGAGI. The CDR3 length is 15 residues. V lost 5 bases and J lost 7, with 21 bases in between. DNA of the CDR3: TGTGCCAGCAGTACAAAAGCATTTCCCCGGGGGGAGCAGTACTTC. Translating gives CASSTKAFPRGEQYF.

This sequence joins TRBV6-5 and TRBJ2-7; TRBD2 matches 7 bases. Germline values: CDR1 MNHEY, CDR2 SVGAGI. This CDR3 has 15 amino acids. V shed 2 bases and J 2 bases; nucleotides not matched to a gene: 6. This CDR3 reads CASSYTSSGPYEQYF. The DNA for the CDR3 is TGTGCCAGCAGTTACACGTCTAGCGGTCCCTACGAGCAGTACTTC.

This clone was observed once. The chain employs TRBV6-5 and TRBJ2-5, with 7 bases matching TRBD1. J gave up 5 bases and V 4 bases, and 13 bases lay outside the gene matches. The CDR3 has 16 residues. CDR1 MNHEY and CDR2 SVGAGI come from the germline V gene. The CDR3 sequence is CASSSRPGTVSETQYF. The CDR3 DNA follows: TGTGCCAGCAGTTCCAGGCCCGGGACAGTAAGCGAGACCCAGTACTTC.

This clone occurred a few times. The CDR3 sequence: CAWSTGFGYTF. CDR3 coding DNA: TGTGCCTGGAGTACGGGATTTGGCTACACCTTC. The V call is TRBV30, the J call TRBJ1-2; D remains ambiguous. This CDR3 comprises 11 residues. CDR1 GTSNPN and CDR2 SVGIG come from the germline V gene (reference sequence). Trimming left V 2 bases short and J 7 bases short, with 8 bases between.